This T cell receptor (beta chain) was captured by sequencing in a study of CD8 T cells in Susac syndrome. The V gene lost 6 bases and the J gene lost 0 bases, with 11 bases spanning the gap. The CDR3 contains 14 residues. From germline, CDR1 is KGHSH and CDR2 LQKENI. Reverse transcription used roughly 0.5 to 1 ug RNA and random hexamers. Using its own MiXCR run on the immunoSEQ multiplex PCR reads, TCRdb lists one record per CDR3 protein. The table has more than 100,000 distinct CDR3 sequences, nearly 95% seen once. The study sequenced TCR beta in blood CD8+ and CD4+ T cells. The rearrangement uses TRBV18 and TRBJ1-1; D unresolved. The TCR sequence derives from a human donor in good health. What was sequenced was CD4+ T cells from PBMCs. CDR3: CASSLHKVNTEAFF. The CDR3 region has the DNA TGTGCCAGCTCCCTTCACAAGGTGAACACTGAAGCTTTCTTT.